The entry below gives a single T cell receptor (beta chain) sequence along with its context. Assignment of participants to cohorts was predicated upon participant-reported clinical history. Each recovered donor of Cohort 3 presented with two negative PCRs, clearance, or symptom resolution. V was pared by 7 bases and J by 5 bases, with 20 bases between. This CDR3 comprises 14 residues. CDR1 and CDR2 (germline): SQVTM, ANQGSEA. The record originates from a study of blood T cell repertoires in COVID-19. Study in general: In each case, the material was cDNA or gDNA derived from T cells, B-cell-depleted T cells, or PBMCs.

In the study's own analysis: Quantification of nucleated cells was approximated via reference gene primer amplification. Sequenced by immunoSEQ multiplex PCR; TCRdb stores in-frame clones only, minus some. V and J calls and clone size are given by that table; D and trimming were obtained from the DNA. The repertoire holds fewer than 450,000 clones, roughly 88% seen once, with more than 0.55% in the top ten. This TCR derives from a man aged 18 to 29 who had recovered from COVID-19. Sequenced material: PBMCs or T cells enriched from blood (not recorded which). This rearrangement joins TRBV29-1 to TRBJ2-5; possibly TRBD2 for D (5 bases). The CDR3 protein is CSATRREEWETQYF. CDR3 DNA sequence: TGCAGCGCTACTAGGCGCGAGGAGTGGGAGACCCAGTACTTC.